Following are 32 T cell receptor beta chains from one sample sequenced in a study of CD8 T cells in ankylosing spondylitis (dated by TCRdb to 2016 to 2017). The full study reports these points: A TCR beta motif of roughly 8 highly homologous amino acid variants appeared characteristic of blood from ankylosing spondylitis patients.

No antigens are known for them. Library preparation employed 5' RACE. The sample was run on an Illumina HiSeq 2500. The raw public reads went through TCRdb reprocessing: fastp at Q25, MiXCR clone calling, in-frame beta chains kept. Every CDR3 protein is listed once, alongside the most common genes and DNA of its rows. Recorded for this sample are around 490,000 distinct CDR3 sequences; approximately 5% of them occurred a single time. The top ten constitute around 3.4% of the sample. What was sequenced was blood, either unsorted or a sorted T cell fraction (not recorded which). The receptors stem from a male donor with ankylosing spondylitis.

This clonotype was seen only a few times. The chain joins TRBV20-1 to TRBJ2-5; D ambiguous. Trimming took 4 bases from V and 7 from J, leaving 19 bases between them. CDR3 length: 14 amino acids. Germline lookup yields CDR1 DFQATT and CDR2 SNEGSKA (reference sequence). The DNA of the CDR3 is TGCAGTGCTACTCGCGGTCTAGGGAAGGGGACCCAGTACTTC. It specifies CSATRGLGKGTQYF.

This clonotype has a count of ten or more. The gene calls are TRBV12-3 or TRBV12-4 and TRBJ1-1, with D unresolved. V lost 6 bases and J 13 bases, leaving 15 bases between the germline ends. This CDR3 is 11 amino acids long. The CDR3, as DNA: TGTGCCAGCAGCCCTCCGGACCATGATTTCTTT. Amino acids: CASSPPDHDFF.

This clonotype was picked up many times. V gene TRBV14 combines with J gene TRBJ2-1; D remains ambiguous. Germline V gene data show CDR1 as SGHDN and CDR2 as FVKESK. The CDR3 spans 15 residues. V was clipped by 3 bases and J by 0 bases, with 9 bases between them. In DNA, the CDR3 is TGTGCCAGCAGCCAGCCATCCTACTCCTACAATGAGCAGTTCTTC. The encoded protein is CASSQPSYSYNEQFF.

The sample holds many counts of this clonotype. The genes are TRBV14 and TRBJ2-3; no reliable D call. The length of the CDR3 is 13 residues. CDR1 and CDR2 (germline): SGHDN, FVKESK. Trimming pared 7 bases from V and 0 bases from J, leaving 8 bases between. The CDR3 reads CASTGVSTDTQYF. CDR3 bases: TGTGCCAGCACCGGTGTGAGCACAGATACGCAGTATTTT.

This clonotype turned up a few times. The chain has TRBV6-1 and TRBJ2-7, with 8 bases lining up with TRBD1. Germline V CDR1 and CDR2: MNHNS, SASEGT. Trimming took 5 bases from V and 3 from J; bases not matched to a gene: 9. There are 15 residues in the CDR3. CDR3 nucleotides: TGTGCCAGCAGTCCCGGACAGGGATGGAACTACGAGCAGTACTTC. Its translation: CASSPGQGWNYEQYF.

In its sample, this clonotype was seen many times. CDR3 residues: CASSLHRTYEQYF. CDR3 sequence (DNA): TGCGCCAGCAGCTTGCACAGAACCTACGAGCAGTACTTC. The chain joins TRBV5-1 to TRBJ2-7; D unresolved. Germline CDR1 is SGHRS and CDR2 is YFSETQ. The ends were cut back, 1 base at V and 2 bases at J, with 7 bases in the middle. This CDR3 comprises 13 residues.

There are many counts of this clonotype. The gene calls are TRBV9 and TRBJ2-1, with 9 bases identical to TRBD2. The CDR3 is 15 residues long. V was pared by 0 bases and J by 10 bases, with 8 bases of the junction left unmatched. Germline V lookup: CDR1 SGDLS, CDR2 YYNGEE. Written as DNA, the CDR3 is TGTGCCAGCAGCGTAGGCGGGTATAGCGGGAGAGAGCAGTTCTTC. This gives the protein CASSVGGYSGREQFF.

This clonotype was recorded at least ten times. This rearrangement joins TRBV10-3 to TRBJ1-1, with 7 bases matching TRBD1. Germline values: CDR1 ENHRY, CDR2 SYGVKD. V was clipped by 3 bases and J by 5 bases; unmatched bases: 12. This CDR3 has 16 amino acids. The CDR3 bases are TGTGCCATCAGTGACCCCGACAGGGAACGGAATACTGAAGCTTTCTTT. Translating it yields CAISDPDRERNTEAFF.

A few counts support this clonotype. This chain links TRBV7-3 with TRBJ2-3; no definite D call. This CDR3 has 15 amino acids. The V gene's germline CDR1 is SGHTA and CDR2 FQGTGA. V lost 2 bases to trimming and J lost 0 bases, with 9 bases between them. The CDR3 DNA follows: TGTGCCAGCAGCTTACAGCGAACTAGCACAGATACGCAGTATTTT. Its protein product is CASSLQRTSTDTQYF.

This clonotype has ten or more counts. This sequence joins TRBV6-1 and TRBJ2-1; 8 nucleotides align to TRBD1. With V trimmed by 5 bases and J by 0 bases, 3 bases remained unmatched. The CDR3 length is 15 residues. Germline V gene data show CDR1 as MNHNS and CDR2 as SASEGT. The DNA of the CDR3 is TGTGCCAGCAGTATGACAGGGGCCTCCTACAATGAGCAGTTCTTC. Its translation is CASSMTGASYNEQFF.

This clonotype was seen many times. This rearrangement joins TRBV29-1 to TRBJ2-1; 10 bases are a match to TRBD2. The CDR3 runs to 15 residues. Germline-derived CDR1 and CDR2 are SQVTM and ANQGSEA. The V segment lost 4 bases and the J segment 2 bases; nucleotides outside the gene matches: 5. The CDR3 nucleotides are TGCAGCGTTGTTAGCGGGGGGCGGGCCTACAATGAGCAGTTCTTC. Encoded protein: CSVVSGGRAYNEQFF.

This clonotype was seen at least ten times. V and J are TRBV7-2 and TRBJ1-3; TRBD1 matches at 10 bases. The CDR3 is 16 residues long. Germline CDR1 is SGHTA and CDR2 is FQGNSA. V trimming: 6 bases; J trimming: 1 base; junction bases outside the gene matches: 6. The CDR3 DNA follows: TGTGCCAGCAGGCCCGGGACAGGGGTTTCTGGAAACACCATATATTTT. Translated, it gives CASRPGTGVSGNTIYF.

This clonotype has a count of ten or more. The chain couples TRBV5-6 to TRBJ2-7; possible D gene TRBD2, 5 bases. Trimming cost V 4 bases and J 3 bases, with 11 bases left between them. Germline values: CDR1 SGHDT, CDR2 YYEEEE. CDR3 length equals 13 residues. For the CDR3, the DNA is TGTGCCAGCAGCCCCGAGGGTCTCTACGAGCAGTACTTC. It codes for CASSPEGLYEQYF.

This clonotype was seen repeatedly, ten times or more. The chain carries TRBV29-1 and TRBJ2-7; D possibly matches TRBD1 or TRBD2 (5 bases each). The CDR3 consists of 12 residues. Germline loops: CDR1 SQVTM, CDR2 ANQGSEA. V shed 6 bases and J shed 2 bases, with 11 bases lying between them. Here the CDR3 DNA reads TGCAGCGTAGGGACCGACCCCTACGAGCAGTACTTC. Protein sequence: CSVGTDPYEQYF.

This clonotype showed up many times. The J gene is TRBJ1-2, the V gene TRBV20-1, with D possibly being TRBD1 (5 bases). CDR3 size: 11 residues. Deletions cut 3 bases from V and 8 bases from J, with 10 bases between. Germline V gene sequence: CDR1 DFQATT, CDR2 SNEGSKA (reference sequence). This chain's CDR3 is CSASLRGGYTF. As DNA, the CDR3 is TGCAGTGCTAGTCTTCGGGGGGGCTACACCTTC.

This clonotype showed up many times. The chain employs TRBV5-6 and TRBJ2-2; tentatively, D is TRBD2 (6 bases). The length of the CDR3 is 13 residues. The germline V gene has CDR1 SGHDT and CDR2 YYEEEE. V lost 2 bases and J 10 bases, leaving 12 bases between the germline ends. CDR3 sequence reads: CASSFRDLEELFF. DNA for the CDR3: TGTGCCAGCAGCTTTAGGGACTTGGAGGAGCTGTTTTTT.

In this sample, this clonotype turned up many times. This chain links TRBV20-1 with TRBJ1-5; D perhaps matches TRBD1 (6 bases). CDR1 and CDR2 (germline): DFQATT, SNEGSKA (reference sequence). CDR3 length equals 13 residues. Between the trimmed V and J ends, which lost 6 bases and 2 bases, there was a span of 11 bases. CDR3 sequence reads: CSAPGHRNQPQHF. The CDR3 DNA is TGCAGTGCCCCGGGACACCGCAATCAGCCCCAGCATTTT.

Concerning this clonotype: Mismatch with germline at one junction end may stem from a read error. The chain has TRBV20-1 and TRBJ2-5, with a tentative D call TRBD2 (6 bases). The CDR3 extends over 13 amino acids. Germline values: CDR1 DFQATT, CDR2 SNEGSKA (reference sequence). This CDR3 reads CSARPSAQETKYF. CDR3 DNA: TGCAGTGCTAGACCTAGCGCCCAAGAGACCAAGTACTTC.

This clonotype appeared many times. The J gene is TRBJ1-1, the V gene TRBV5-1, with D possibly matching TRBD1 (6 bases). Per the germline V gene, CDR1 is SGHRS and CDR2 is YFSETQ. V was trimmed by 6 bases and J by 7 bases, leaving 19 bases between them. The CDR3 extends over 14 amino acids. DNA for the CDR3: TGCGCCAGCAAAGATCTAGGACAGAGGGTTGAAGCTTTCTTT. Residues: CASKDLGQRVEAFF. The whole variable domain, remainder taken from reference TRBV5-1 and TRBJ1-1, is KAGVTQTPRYLIKTRGQQVTLSCSPISGHRSVSWYQQTPGQGLQFLFEYFSETQRNKGNFPGRFSGRQFSNSRSEMNVSTLELGDSALYLCASKDLGQRVEAFFGQGTRLTVV.

This clonotype occurred many times. The genes are TRBV20-1 and TRBJ1-2; the D is unclear. Trimming shortened V by 2 bases and J by 0 bases, and 7 bases separated the two germline ends. Germline CDR1 and CDR2: DFQATT and SNEGSKA (reference sequence). This CDR3 has 13 residues. The CDR3 sequence: CSARTRTNYGYTF. The DNA for the CDR3 is TGCAGTGCTAGAACAAGGACTAACTATGGCTACACCTTC.

This clonotype was found many times. The chain links TRBV27 to TRBJ1-5, with D perhaps TRBD1 (5 bases). Germline V gene lookup returns CDR1 MNHEY and CDR2 SMNVEV (reference sequence). V was pared by 10 bases and J by 3 bases, with 16 bases between. CDR3 size: 14 residues. The CDR3 is CATLGLVTNQPQHF. The CDR3 coding sequence is TGTGCCACCCTGGGGCTGGTGACCAATCAGCCCCAGCATTTT.

In this sample, this clonotype turned up a few times. This chain links TRBV5-1 with TRBJ2-7, with 10 bases lining up with TRBD1. The CDR3 spans 15 residues. Trimming at V came to 2 bases and at J to 3 bases, leaving 5 bases not matched to a gene. The V gene's germline CDR1 is SGHRS and CDR2 YFSETQ. CDR3 sequence (DNA): TGCGCCAGCAGCTTTGGACAGGGGGGAGTCTACGAGCAGTACTTC. Its translation: CASSFGQGGVYEQYF.

The chain employs TRBV20-1 and TRBJ2-4; TRBD2 agrees at 7 bases. Germline lookup yields CDR1 DFQATT and CDR2 SNEGSKA (reference sequence). Trimming at V came to 0 bases and at J to 7 bases, leaving 6 bases not matched to a gene. This CDR3 has 14 residues. CDR3 protein: CSARDLNGRNIQYF. DNA for the CDR3: TGCAGTGCTAGAGATCTCAACGGGAGGAACATTCAGTACTTC.

This clonotype was seen ten or more times. The chain links TRBV28 to TRBJ2-1; D is possibly TRBD2 (6 bases). Trimming cost V 4 bases and J 3 bases, with 13 bases left between them. Germline CDR1 is MDHEN and CDR2 is SYDVKM. CDR3 length equals 15 residues. The CDR3 DNA follows: TGTGCCAGCAGTTACCCGGGGACTTACTACAATGAGCAGTTCTTC. Its translation: CASSYPGTYYNEQFF.

Many counts were recorded for this clonotype. The rearrangement uses TRBV21-1 and TRBJ1-1. TRBV21-1 is an annotated pseudogene. The CDR3 extends over 17 amino acids. The chain's CDR3 is CASRTPSEDQMNTEAFF. In DNA, the CDR3 is TGTGCCAGCAGAACCCCAAGCGAGGACCAGATGAACACTGAAGCTTTCTTT.

This clonotype was seen at least ten times. The chain combines TRBV20-1 with TRBJ2-5; D ambiguous. Germline-derived CDR1 and CDR2 are DFQATT and SNEGSKA (reference sequence). The CDR3 spans 11 residues. V lost 3 bases and J 6 bases, leaving 8 bases between the germline ends. This chain's CDR3 is CSASYGKTQYF. CDR3 sequence (DNA): TGCAGTGCTAGTTATGGGAAGACCCAGTACTTC.

This clonotype was observed many times. The CDR3 spells CSALSGRAYEQYF. CDR3 bases: TGCAGCGCTTTGAGCGGGAGGGCCTACGAGCAGTACTTC. V usage is TRBV29-1 and J usage is TRBJ2-7; 10 bases match TRBD2. Unmatched junction bases numbered 5, after V lost 7 bases and J lost 2 bases. Germline-derived CDR1 and CDR2 are SQVTM and ANQGSEA. The CDR3 spans 13 residues.

This clonotype was seen ten or more times. The chain links TRBV5-1 to TRBJ2-7; D possibly corresponds to TRBD2 (6 bases). Deletions cut 0 bases from V and 2 bases from J, with 9 bases between. The CDR3 is 14 residues long. Germline CDR1 reads SGHRS; CDR2 reads YFSETQ. The CDR3 DNA sequence: TGCGCCAGCAGCTTGGAGGGCGGGACCTACGAGCAGTACTTC. Translating gives CASSLEGGTYEQYF.

J is TRBJ2-5 and V is TRBV18; TRBD1 aligns across 7 bases. The J segment lost 5 bases and the V segment lost 2 bases, leaving 20 bases of the junction unmatched. The CDR3 spans 19 residues. Per the germline V gene, CDR1 is KGHSH and CDR2 is LQKENI. CDR3 amino acids: CASSPFNRGWGDSAETQYF. In DNA, the CDR3 is TGTGCCAGCTCACCATTTAACAGGGGATGGGGTGATTCGGCGGAGACCCAGTACTTC.

This clonotype came up a few times. This sequence joins TRBV7-3 and TRBJ2-1, with D possibly being TRBD1 (5 bases). Looked up from germline, CDR1 is SGHTA and CDR2 is FQGTGA. V shed 1 base and J shed 4 bases, with 14 bases lying between them. The CDR3 is made up of 16 amino acids. The CDR3 region has the DNA TGTGCCAGCAGCTTAAACGGGCAGGGAACTTACAATGAGCAGTTCTTC. Protein sequence: CASSLNGQGTYNEQFF.

This clonotype was counted ten times or more. The rearrangement links TRBV20-1 to TRBJ1-3; D not resolved. CDR3 length: 13 amino acids. The germline V gene encodes CDR1 DFQATT and CDR2 SNEGSKA (reference sequence). V was clipped by 4 bases and J by 9 bases, with 16 bases between them. The CDR3 reads CSANPSGGGTIYF. The CDR3 region has the DNA TGCAGTGCTAATCCGTCGGGTGGAGGCACCATATATTTT.

This clonotype was detected ten times or more. This chain connects TRBV7-8 to TRBJ1-5, with D unclear. CDR1 is SGHVS, CDR2 FQNEAQ, per germline. This CDR3 comprises 15 residues. Trimming left V 4 bases short and J 3 bases short, with 13 bases between. CDR3 in amino acids: CASSSGRGSNQPQHF. The CDR3, as DNA: TGTGCCAGCAGCTCGGGTCGGGGTTCCAATCAGCCCCAGCATTTT.